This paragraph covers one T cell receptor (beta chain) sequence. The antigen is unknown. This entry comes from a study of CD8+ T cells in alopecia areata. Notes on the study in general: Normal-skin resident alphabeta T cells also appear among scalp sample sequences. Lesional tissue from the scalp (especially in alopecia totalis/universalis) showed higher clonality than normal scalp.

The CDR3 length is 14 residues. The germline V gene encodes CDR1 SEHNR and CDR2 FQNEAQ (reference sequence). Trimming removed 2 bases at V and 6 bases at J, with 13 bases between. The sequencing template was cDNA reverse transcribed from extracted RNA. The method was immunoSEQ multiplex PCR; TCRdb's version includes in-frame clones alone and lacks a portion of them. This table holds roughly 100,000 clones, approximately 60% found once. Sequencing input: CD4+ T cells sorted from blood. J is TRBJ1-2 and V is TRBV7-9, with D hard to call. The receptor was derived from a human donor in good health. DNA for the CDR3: TGTGCCAGCAGCTTATACGGGTCCGAAGATGGCTACACCTTC. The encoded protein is CASSLYGSEDGYTF.